This T cell receptor (beta chain) was observed in a study of blood T cell repertoires in COVID-19 (TCRdb year 2020). With respect to the entire study: Samples covering the acute and convalescent phases of COVID-19 were provided by collaborators in the United States, Italy and Spain. Sample metadata almost always included a de-identified subject ID, COVID-19 status, age in years and sex. The material from the prospective study consisted of cDNA or gDNA derived from T cells, B-cell-depleted T cells, or PBMCs. Subjects who had been exposed to COVID-19, were actively infected with it, or had recovered from it provided the deeply sampled blood TCRbeta repertoires that made up the dataset. Where available, HLA class I and class II types were taken from metadata supplied by the sample provider and were not determined by assay-based typing. The repertoires were released in a freely available public database meant as a resource for research on the immune response to SARS-CoV-2. Samples were obtained from the ongoing ImmuneRACE study (first 160 participants) and from over a thousand subjects provided by 6 global collaborators. Results and caveats for the whole study, not just this receptor: Clinical and demographic metadata were provided uncurated, with the amount varying by source and participant.

As for this clone: The antigen this receptor binds is unknown. One base away there is no much larger clone; base qualities are not given.

Trimming accounts for 5 bases at V and 3 bases at J, while the number of junction bases matched to no gene is 3. The CDR3, cysteine through phenylalanine, is 15 amino acids long. The read is trimmed to its CDR3 DNA, 45 bases read in frame from base 1. As encoded in the germline V gene, CDR1 is SNHLY while CDR2 is FYNNEI. TCRbeta CDR3 regions were amplified from genomic DNA by means of the immunoSEQ Assay, a bias-controlled multiplex PCR. In the original analysis: Within the assay, amplification of reference gene primers was used to estimate how many nucleated cells each sample contained. To quantify the absolute abundance of each unique TCRbeta CDR3 rearrangement, sequence reads were collapsed and filtered. For each sample, productive Simpson clonality was calculated as the square root of Simpson's diversity index across productive rearrangements. Entries here come from immuneACCESS through TCRdb and include only in-frame sequences with V and J called. Some clones fail to appear in such tables; in the studies checked, an unresolved V gene covers under half of the shortfall, and the cause of the remainder is unknown. Clonal size and the V and J genes are those of that table, whereas D and trimming came from the DNA. The sample table holds fewer than 250,000 clones, of which less than 85% were seen once. Of the sample, 3.2% is held by the ten largest clones.

Enrolling through a virtual design, the prospective study's participants ranged in age from about 18 to 100 years and lived across roughly 24 United States geographic areas. In the prospective study, cohorts were assigned on the basis of participant-reported clinical history obtained from a screening survey and a study questionnaire. ImmuneRACE Cohort 3 recovered participants were defined by two consecutive negative NP/OP PCR tests, healthcare professional clearance, or symptom resolution. In the prospective study, mobile phlebotomists collected whole blood, serum and a nasopharyngeal or oropharyngeal swab from each participant. Additional blood draws and questionnaires over an approximately 2-month period could optionally be provided by prospective study participants. Before DNA extraction, prospective study blood samples were shipped either frozen or at room temperature.

The sequence joins TRBV2 to TRBJ1-3; 11 junctional bases match TRBD1. The receptor comes from a woman aged 30 to 39 who had recovered from COVID-19. The sequenced sample consisted of PBMCs or T cells enriched from blood (not recorded which). The CDR3 here reads CASSRTGGGGNTIYF. The nucleotides are TGTGCCAGCAGTCGGACAGGGGGCGGTGGAAACACCATATATTTT.